A selection of T cell receptor beta chains follows, all from one sample in a study of response to subunit inactivated influenza vaccine. Via MiXCR, TCRdb re-called the RT-PCR reads, giving one row per CDR3 protein. The repertoire holds about half a million distinct CDR3 sequences, with around 9.9% as singletons. The sequencing here drew on PBMCs from blood, taken around seven weeks after vaccination. These receptors were taken from a man aged 50 to 59 who received an inactivated influenza vaccine. The CDR3 runs from the conserved cysteine through the conserved F or W. A D gene is named only where the DNA matches it firmly. Clone size is shown for a subset of rows, as once, few, many or a class of expanded clone.

many TRBJ2-5 - TRBV13 CASSPHTGEGETQYF TGTGCCAGCAGCCCCCACACAGGGGAGGGAGAGACCCAGTACTTC
many TRBJ2-2 - TRBV5-1 CASSLVTGLNTGELFF TGCGCCAGCAGCTTGGTGACAGGATTGAACACCGGGGAGCTGTTTTTT
- TRBJ1-3 TRBD1 TRBV12-3/TRBV12-4 CASSLVGTGVNTIYF TGTGCCAGCAGTTTAGTCGGGACAGGGGTAAACACCATATATTTT
- TRBJ2-1 TRBD2 TRBV28 CASRMGGGRKYNEQFF TGTGCCAGCAGAATGGGGGGCGGGAGGAAATACAATGAGCAGTTCTTC
- TRBJ2-1 TRBD2 TRBV12-3/TRBV12-4 CASSLLAGYSYNEQFF TGTGCCAGCAGTCTCCTAGCGGGTTACTCCTACAATGAGCAGTTCTTC
few TRBJ2-5 - TRBV25-1 CASSEYGKRAGTQYF TGTGCCAGCAGTGAATATGGCAAGCGGGCAGGGACCCAGTACTTC
- TRBJ2-1 TRBD2 TRBV4-3 CASSQDVRRGADYYNEQFF TGCGCCAGCAGCCAAGATGTGCGGCGGGGGGCCGATTACTACAATGAGCAGTTCTTC
many TRBJ2-3 - TRBV11-2 CASSLDPGRRGRGGPDTQYF TGTGCCAGCAGCTTAGATCCGGGGAGAAGAGGGCGGGGAGGCCCAGATACGCAGTATTTT
many TRBJ1-4 - TRBV7-8 CASSTPPRGRDEKLFF TGTGCCAGCAGCACACCCCCTAGAGGGAGGGATGAAAAACTGTTTTTT
- TRBJ2-7 - TRBV20-1 CSARQGKGSYEQYF TGCAGTGCTAGACAGGGAAAGGGCTCCTACGAGCAGTACTTC
- TRBJ1-6 - TRBV13 CASSLGTRSPLHF TGTGCCAGCAGCTTAGGTACTCGATCACCCCTCCACTTT
- TRBJ1-6 TRBD1 TRBV20-1 CSASGQVPRNSPLHF TGCAGTGCTAGCGGACAGGTCCCCCGTAATTCACCCCTCCACTTT
few TRBJ1-2 - TRBV20-1 CSARDAQGRLGYTF TGCAGTGCTAGAGATGCCCAGGGACGACTTGGCTACACCTTC
few TRBJ2-2 - TRBV2 CASSEAGSGELFF TGTGCCAGCAGTGAAGCGGGGAGTGGGGAGCTGTTTTTT
few TRBJ1-4 - TRBV7-2 CASSRLFGATNEKLFF TGTGCCAGCAGCCGCCTTTTCGGGGCAACTAATGAAAAACTGTTTTTT
few TRBJ2-1 TRBD2 TRBV9 CASSAAPTSVLVNEQFF TGTGCCAGCAGCGCCGCCCCCACTAGCGTCTTGGTCAATGAGCAGTTCTTC
- TRBJ1-2 TRBD1 TRBV7-9 CASSLGQGARGYTF TGTGCCAGCAGCTTAGGACAGGGGGCGCGAGGCTACACCTTC
many TRBJ2-7 TRBD1 TRBV4-1 CASSQEPGQLSYEQYF TGCGCCAGCAGCCAAGAACCGGGACAGTTATCTTACGAGCAGTACTTC
many TRBJ2-7 TRBD1 TRBV20-1 CSARSQGLNWNEQYF TGCAGTGCTAGATCACAGGGGTTGAACTGGAACGAGCAGTACTTC
many TRBJ2-7 - TRBV5-1 CASSLAGLASYEQYF TGCGCCAGCAGCTTGGCCGGGCTAGCGAGCTACGAGCAGTACTTC
- TRBJ2-1 TRBD2 TRBV25-1 CASSETSLLYNEQFF TGTGCCAGCAGTGAGACTAGCTTACTTTACAATGAGCAGTTCTTC
- TRBJ2-3 - TRBV6-2/TRBV6-3 CATRGRRYTDTQYF TGTGCCACCCGGGGCCGGCGGTACACAGATACGCAGTATTTT
few TRBJ2-3 - TRBV5-1 CASSPVSGTDTQYF TGCGCCAGCAGCCCGGTATCCGGGACAGATACGCAGTATTTT
few TRBJ2-1 TRBD1 TRBV29-1 CSVDRAPYNEQFF TGCAGCGTGGACAGGGCCCCCTACAATGAGCAGTTCTTC
few TRBJ2-3 TRBD1 TRBV7-6 CASSFTGVSTDTQYF TGTGCCAGCAGCTTTACAGGGGTGAGCACAGATACGCAGTATTTT
- TRBJ1-2 - TRBV12-3/TRBV12-4 CASSRDFHGYTF TGTGCCAGCAGCCGGGACTTCCATGGCTACACCTTC
once TRBJ2-7 - TRBV6-2/TRBV6-3 CASSYSRGGSPYGQYF TGTGCCAGCAGTTATAGCAGGGGAGGCAGCCCCTACGGGCAGTACTTC
- TRBJ2-7 TRBD1 TRBV29-1 CSVEDGQGPYYEQYF TGCAGCGTTGAAGATGGACAGGGTCCCTACTACGAGCAGTACTTC
- TRBJ2-5 - TRBV9 CASSVGGWRASETQYF TGTGCCAGCAGCGTAGGGGGATGGAGGGCGTCAGAGACCCAGTACTTC
many TRBJ2-1 - TRBV7-9 CASSLTPGGRRNEQFF TGTGCCAGCAGCCTTACCCCGGGGGGCAGGAGGAATGAGCAGTTCTTC
- TRBJ2-7 - TRBV7-9 CASSLTGTRGYEQYF TGTGCCAGCAGCTTGACAGGAACTAGGGGATACGAGCAGTACTTC
- TRBJ2-7 TRBD1 TRBV29-1 CSGRDSTYEQYF TGCAGCGGACGGGACAGTACCTACGAGCAGTACTTC
few TRBJ2-1 - TRBV29-1 CSVEDGQRAGNEQFF TGCAGCGTTGAAGATGGTCAGAGGGCCGGCAATGAGCAGTTCTTC
many TRBJ2-3 - TRBV20-1 CSAPLGSLPDTQYF TGCAGTGCCCCCCTAGGAAGTCTCCCAGATACGCAGTATTTT
many TRBJ2-6 - TRBV6-1 CASSLQHSGANVLTF TGTGCCAGCAGCCTACAGCACTCTGGGGCCAACGTCCTGACTTTC
- TRBJ2-1 TRBD2 TRBV9 CASSARLAAGVHEQFF TGTGCCAGCAGCGCCAGACTAGCGGCCGGGGTCCATGAGCAGTTCTTC
many TRBJ2-1 - TRBV5-5 CASSLWGSNEQFF TGTGCCAGCAGCTTGTGGGGCTCCAATGAGCAGTTCTTC
few TRBJ2-7 - TRBV27 CASSSGTRGYEQYF TGTGCCAGCAGTTCCGGGACAAGGGGCTACGAGCAGTACTTC
many TRBJ2-5 - TRBV5-1 CASRESQETQYF TGCGCCAGCCGAGAATCCCAAGAGACCCAGTACTTC
few TRBJ2-5 - TRBV5-1 CASSTRFWGGETQYF TGCGCCAGCAGCACTCGATTCTGGGGTGGAGAGACCCAGTACTTC
- TRBJ2-7 TRBD1 TRBV20-1 CSARDWTGGSYEQYF TGCAGTGCTAGAGATTGGACAGGGGGATCCTACGAGCAGTACTTC
few TRBJ2-5 TRBD2 TRBV20-1 CSARGTSGDNRETQYF TGCAGTGCTAGAGGGACTAGCGGGGACAATCGGGAGACCCAGTACTTC
- TRBJ2-6 TRBD1 TRBV12-3/TRBV12-4 CASSPSFTGTGDLWANVLTF TGTGCCAGCAGTCCGAGCTTCACCGGGACAGGGGACCTCTGGGCCAACGTCCTGACTTTC
few TRBJ2-1 TRBD1 TRBV20-1 CSCGVGQGARGQFF TGCAGCTGTGGGGTAGGACAGGGGGCGAGGGGGCAGTTCTTC
- TRBJ2-1 - TRBV7-9 CASSLAHGYNEQFF TGTGCCAGCAGCTTAGCGCACGGATACAATGAGCAGTTCTTC
- TRBJ2-2 TRBD2 TRBV11-2 CASSTRDRTSGRRTGELFF TGTGCCAGCAGCACAAGAGACAGGACTAGCGGGAGACGGACCGGGGAGCTGTTTTTT
- TRBJ2-7 - TRBV4-2 CASSQGSGYLGDEQYF TGTGCCAGCAGCCAAGGGTCTGGCTACCTAGGAGACGAGCAGTACTTC
many TRBJ2-1 TRBD1 TRBV5-1 CASSLAVRDSQFF TGCGCCAGCAGCTTGGCCGTCCGGGACAGCCAGTTCTTC
many TRBJ1-2 - TRBV12-3/TRBV12-4 CASTGGYGYTF TGTGCCAGCACCGGGGGCTATGGCTACACCTTC
few TRBJ2-5 TRBD1 TRBV5-6 CASSFLQGAETQYF TGTGCCAGCAGCTTTCTGCAGGGGGCAGAGACCCAGTACTTC
- TRBJ2-1 TRBD1 TRBV25-1 CASTGQGPGSYNEQFF TGTGCCAGCACCGGACAGGGGCCCGGTTCCTACAATGAGCAGTTCTTC
few TRBJ1-1 TRBD1 TRBV5-1 CASSSAQGGTEAFF TGCGCCAGCAGCTCCGCACAGGGGGGCACTGAAGCTTTCTTT
few TRBJ2-5 - TRBV14 CASSQPRVGETQYF TGTGCCAGCAGCCAACCCAGGGTTGGAGAGACCCAGTACTTC
- TRBJ1-5 TRBD1 TRBV10-3 CAIKDRDNQPQHF TGTGCCATTAAAGACAGGGACAATCAGCCCCAGCATTTT
- TRBJ2-5 - TRBV15 CATSRVLGTQETQYF TGTGCCACCAGCAGAGTTCTGGGAACCCAAGAGACCCAGTACTTC